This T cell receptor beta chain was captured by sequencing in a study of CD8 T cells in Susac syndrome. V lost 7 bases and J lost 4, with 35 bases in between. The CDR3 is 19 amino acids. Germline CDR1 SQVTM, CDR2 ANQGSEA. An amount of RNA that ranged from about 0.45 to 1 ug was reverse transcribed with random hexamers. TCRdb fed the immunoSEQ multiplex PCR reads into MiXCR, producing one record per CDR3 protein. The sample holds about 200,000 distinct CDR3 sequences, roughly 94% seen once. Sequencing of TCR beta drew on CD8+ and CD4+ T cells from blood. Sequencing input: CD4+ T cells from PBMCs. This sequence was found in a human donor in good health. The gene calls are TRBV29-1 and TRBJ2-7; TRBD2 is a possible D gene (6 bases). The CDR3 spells CSATDGRSYSGELNYEQYF. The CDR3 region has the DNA TGCAGCGCTACAGATGGTAGATCGTATTCGGGGGAGTTGAATTACGAGCAGTACTTC.